This T cell receptor (beta chain) was found in a study of control samples from healthy donors and cancer patients. Libraries were prepared by immunoSEQ multiplex PCR; TCRdb keeps only in-frame clonotypes and omits some of them. This table holds approximately 71,000 clones, over 85% found once. Per the germline V gene, CDR1 is GTSNPN and CDR2 is SVGIG (reference sequence). This CDR3 region has 18 residues. Trimming at V came to 0 bases and at J to 1 base, leaving 13 bases not matched to a gene. The sample consisted of PBMCs. This sequence originates from a man in his 60s with lung cancer. V usage is TRBV30 and J usage is TRBJ2-3; 7 nucleotides agree with TRBD2. The CDR3 protein is CAWSVWGGSGARTDTQYF. CDR3 sequence (DNA): TGTGCCTGGAGTGTATGGGGCGGCAGCGGGGCACGCACAGATACGCAGTATTTT.